The rows below give T cell receptor beta chains drawn from one sample of a study of T-cell reconstitution after alpha-beta-depleted transplantation in children. TCRdb ran MiXCR on the PCR reads and lists one entry per CDR3 protein. The sample carries around 130,000 distinct CDR3 sequences, around 9.8% recorded once. The sequencing used PBMCs, mostly from graft donor cells, collected 180 days after TCRalphabeta/CD19-depleted stem cell transplant. The receptor source for this set is a girl under three years old who had a stem cell transplant for combined immunodeficiency, so the T cells may come from the graft donor. Both conserved end residues are part of each CDR3. The D gene is left open where the match is weak. Clone size, where shown, is once, few, many, or a class for clones that have expanded.

CSVRGGGGASYEQYF,TGCAGCGTCCGAGGGGGGGGAGGTGCCTCCTACGAGCAGTACTTC,TRBV29-1,NA,TRBJ2-7,NA
CSVEGSSYEQYF,TGCAGCGTTGAGGGGAGCTCCTACGAGCAGTACTTC,TRBV29-1,NA,TRBJ2-7,NA
CATSRALAVINEQFF,TGTGCCACCAGCAGAGCCCTAGCGGTAATCAATGAGCAGTTCTTC,TRBV15,NA,TRBJ2-1,TRBD2
CASSQGTGGYNEQFF,TGTGCCAGCAGCCAAGGGACAGGGGGGTACAATGAGCAGTTCTTC,TRBV3-1,few,TRBJ2-1,TRBD1
CASSFGGNEQYF,TGTGCCAGCAGTTTTGGTGGGAACGAGCAGTACTTC,TRBV28,few,TRBJ2-7,NA
CASSLTGYPGELFF,TGTGCCAGCAGCTTGACAGGCTATCCCGGGGAGCTGTTTTTT,TRBV5-5,NA,TRBJ2-2,NA
CASSPGQVYGYTF,TGTGCCAGCAGTCCAGGACAAGTCTATGGCTACACCTTC,TRBV12-3/TRBV12-4,few,TRBJ1-2,NA
CASSHLPGQFYEQYF,TGTGCCAGCAGCCATCTCCCGGGACAGTTCTACGAGCAGTACTTC,TRBV14,NA,TRBJ2-7,TRBD1
CASSRRPVFQPQHF,TGTGCCAGCAGCCGTCGACCGGTATTCCAGCCCCAGCATTTT,TRBV7-8,NA,TRBJ1-5,NA
CASSPVWGSIWQYF,TGTGCCAGCAGCCCCGTTTGGGGTTCGATTTGGCAGTACTTC,TRBV12-3/TRBV12-4,many,TRBJ2-7,NA
CASSYIKLTGELFF,TGTGCCAGCAGTTACATCAAACTCACCGGGGAGCTGTTTTTT,TRBV6-2/TRBV6-3,NA,TRBJ2-2,NA
CSARDHRDTTF,TGCAGTGCTAGAGATCACAGGGATACCACCTTC,TRBV20-1,NA,TRBJ1-2,NA
CASRRIGTSGSRIATYEQYF,TGTGCCAGCAGGAGGATCGGAACTAGCGGGAGTCGGATCGCTACCTACGAGCAGTACTTC,TRBV7-9,many,TRBJ2-7,TRBD2
CSAIDLRRIHTQYF,TGCAGTGCTATCGATCTTAGGAGGATCCATACGCAGTATTTT,TRBV20-1,many,TRBJ2-3,NA
CSAARQAGGFDNEQFF,TGCAGTGCTGCCCGACAAGCGGGAGGTTTTGACAATGAGCAGTTCTTC,TRBV20-1,NA,TRBJ2-1,TRBD2
CASSSLAGEFHNEQFF,TGTGCCAGCAGCTCGCTAGCGGGAGAGTTCCACAATGAGCAGTTCTTC,TRBV7-8,few,TRBJ2-1,TRBD2
CASSLVGRGGTEAFF,TGTGCCAGCAGCTTAGTGGGCCGGGGAGGCACTGAAGCTTTCTTT,TRBV7-2,many,TRBJ1-1,NA
CASTPAAVGEKLFF,TGTGCCAGCACCCCGGCGGCTGTGGGGGAAAAACTGTTTTTT,TRBV12-3/TRBV12-4,few,TRBJ1-4,NA
CSVEGLWGVNYGYTF,TGCAGCGTTGAAGGACTCTGGGGGGTTAACTATGGCTACACCTTC,TRBV29-1,NA,TRBJ1-2,NA
CASSQEWVGRPFYEQYF,TGTGCCAGCAGCCAAGAGTGGGTCGGGAGGCCCTTCTACGAGCAGTACTTC,TRBV3-1,few,TRBJ2-7,TRBD2
CASSLVRVQYF,TGTGCCAGCAGCTTGGTTCGGGTTCAGTACTTC,TRBV5-8,NA,TRBJ2-4,NA
CASSLTASGTGVYEQYF,TGTGCCAGCAGCTTAACGGCGTCCGGGACAGGGGTATACGAGCAGTACTTC,TRBV7-6,few,TRBJ2-7,TRBD1
CASRRVAEQYF,TGTGCCAGCAGACGGGTAGCCGAGCAGTACTTC,TRBV2,few,TRBJ2-7,NA
CASSSPLAGGGNEQFF,TGTGCCAGCAGCTCCCCCCTAGCGGGGGGTGGTAATGAGCAGTTCTTC,TRBV7-6,few,TRBJ2-1,TRBD2
CASSLSQGSTDTQYF,TGCGCCAGCAGCTTGTCACAGGGGAGCACAGATACGCAGTATTTT,TRBV5-1,few,TRBJ2-3,TRBD1
CASGPAYYNEQFF,TGTGCCAGCGGCCCAGCATACTACAATGAGCAGTTCTTC,TRBV5-4,many,TRBJ2-1,NA
CASSLGRGQSSYNEQFF,TGTGCCAGCAGCTTAGGTAGGGGACAGAGCTCCTACAATGAGCAGTTCTTC,TRBV7-2,few,TRBJ2-1,TRBD1
CASSLDRGSNCGYTF,TGTGCCAGCAGCTTAGACAGGGGCTCTAACTGTGGCTACACCTTC,TRBV7-2,NA,TRBJ1-2,TRBD1
CASSLSSYNEQFF,TGTGCTAGCAGCTTAAGCTCCTACAATGAGCAGTTCTTC,TRBV7-7,many,TRBJ2-1,NA
CSARKDRTNYGYTF,TGCAGTGCTAGAAAGGACAGGACCAACTATGGCTACACCTTC,TRBV20-1,NA,TRBJ1-2,TRBD1
CSVQTGQGTYEQYF,TGCAGCGTTCAAACGGGACAGGGGACCTACGAGCAGTACTTC,TRBV29-1,few,TRBJ2-7,TRBD1
CASSLGDRDTGEQYF,TGTGCCAGCAGCTTAGGAGACCGGGACACTGGGGAGCAGTACTTC,TRBV7-9,NA,TRBJ2-7,NA
CSAGTINEKLFF,TGCAGCGCCGGGACAATTAATGAAAAACTGTTTTTT,TRBV29-1,many,TRBJ1-4,NA
CATRKTGTGEQYF,TGTGCCACCAGGAAGACAGGGACGGGCGAGCAGTACTTC,TRBV15,few,TRBJ2-7,TRBD1
CASSRAAGYGGELFF,TGTGCCAGCAGCCGAGCGGCGGGATATGGCGGGGAGCTGTTTTTT,TRBV3-1,NA,TRBJ2-2,NA
CAISALDSQETQYF,TGTGCCATCAGTGCCCTTGACAGCCAAGAGACCCAGTACTTC,TRBV10-3,many,TRBJ2-5,NA
CASSKTGAAGELFF,TGTGCCAGCAGCAAGACAGGGGCGGCCGGGGAGCTGTTTTTT,TRBV12-3/TRBV12-4,many,TRBJ2-2,TRBD1
CATSDAVSYEQYF,TGTGCCACCAGTGATGCGGTGTCCTACGAGCAGTACTTC,TRBV24-1,NA,TRBJ2-7,NA
CASSRPGEESKNIQYF,TGTGCCAGCAGCCGTCCGGGGGAGGAATCCAAAAACATTCAGTACTTC,TRBV12-3/TRBV12-4,NA,TRBJ2-4,NA